This TCR beta chain was profiled in a study of blood T cells in healthy people across ages (dated by TCRdb to between 2014 and 2016). About the full investigation: In model experiments, roughly one uniquely barcoded TCR beta cDNA molecule per two T cells was captured by template switching. Age-related changes in TCR beta repertoire diversity were measured in the study by deep sequencing normalized with unique cDNA molecular identifiers. The donors were divided into four age groups: young (average approximately 17 years), middle-aged (roughly 40), aged (62) and long-lived (approximately 74). To avoid experimental bias, donors of different ages were spread randomly across the sequencing lanes. Using the same blood draw, the study looked at two additional independent replicas of 1 million unique cDNA reads for two donors, one aged 18 to 30 and the other aged 80 or older. Broader findings and caveats from the paper: Estimates of total diversity based on one million sequenced T cells were considered lower bounds and underestimates. Donor CMV infection status was unknown, potentially confounding age-related changes in expanded clonotypes. Observed TCR beta diversity correlated strongly with the percentage of naive T cells measured by flow cytometry. Observed TCR beta diversity per million T cells fell roughly linearly with age, and a significant reduction was already apparent by age about 43. Compared with the aged group, the long-lived group had more naive CD4+ T cells, fewer expanded clones and increased TCR diversity, a pattern suggesting age selection. Since profiling was done on bulk unsorted PBMCs, naive and antigen-experienced compartments could not be conclusively compared.

Including the terminal cysteine and phenylalanine, the CDR3 comprises 13 residues. Of all the DNA, just the CDR3 is kept, 39 bases in frame from base 1. CDR1 and CDR2 are drawn from the germline V gene: KGHDR, SFDVKD. The donors were 40 or so Caucasian individuals from Russia, aged roughly 6 to 100 years, who were systemically healthy. Each donor gave 8 to 10 milliliters of peripheral blood, drawn into EDTA-treated Vacutainer tubes. Ficoll-Paque density-gradient centrifugation was used to isolate PBMCs, with at least 6 million per sample. Total RNA was extracted from PBMCs with Trizol reagent, with at least 5 micrograms obtained per sample. For every donor, an aliquot of PBMCs went through flow cytometry to measure the percentages of naive CD45RAhigh/CD27high T cells. Notes on this clonotype: Its antigen has not been determined. One base away there is no much larger clone; base qualities are not given.

Library preparation employed 5' RACE. The sequencer was an Illumina HiSeq 2500. A second PCR of 7 to 11 cycles was performed with a sample-barcoded 5' primer and a J-beta primer mix. A template-switch 5' adaptor carrying 12 random nucleotides introduced a unique molecular identifier onto each TCR beta cDNA molecule. Each sample yielded at least 3 million CDR3-containing paired-end reads. First-strand cDNA was synthesized from all RNA with the Mint cDNA synthesis kit, primed by a TRBC-specific oligonucleotide. Following uracil-DNA glycosylase treatment, all cDNA underwent a first 18-cycle PCR with the universal primers M1SS and BC2_uni_R. As for the original processing: For normalization, 1 million high-quality reads, each with a distinct molecular identifier, were randomly selected from each sample. Instead of being binned into consensus sequences, reads that shared molecular identifiers were thrown out. MiTCR, set to a Q25 quality threshold and the strictest error-elimination algorithm, was used for CDR3 identification, clonotype clustering and error correction. Lower-bound total TCR beta diversity was estimated with a nonparametric unseen species model using Euler transformation. TCRdb reworked the public reads: Q25 trimming with fastp, MiXCR clone assembly, productive beta chains retained. Rows with one shared CDR3 protein collapse into an entry with the most common genes and DNA. The authors' filters were not applied to this entry. Across this sample there are approximately 1.5 million distinct CDR3 sequences, with roughly two fifths seen only once. The biggest ten clones account for roughly 3.7% of the sample.

Source material: blood. The rearrangement joined TRBV24-1 to TRBJ2-4, with 7 junctional bases fitting TRBD1. The DNA end is a closer match to TRBJ2-7, so the J assignment may be wrong. This TCR was recovered from a young woman in good health. The encoded CDR3 is CATSVRGNSEQYF. The bases read TGTGCCACCAGTGTCAGGGGGAACAGCGAGCAGTACTTC.